This T cell receptor (beta chain) was obtained from a study of cytomegalovirus exposure and HLA in healthy donors. This CDR3 region has 16 residues. Germline V gene data show CDR1 as SGHNT and CDR2 as YYREEE (reference sequence). V lost 4 bases to trimming and J lost 6 bases; unmatched junction nucleotides: 5. A multiplex PCR was run with 60 Vbeta primers and 13 Jbeta primers. Clones were sequenced by immunoSEQ multiplex PCR, and TCRdb holds only the in-frame ones, with some missing. The repertoire holds roughly 86,000 clones, with roughly 85% as singletons. Sequencing input: PBMCs. This chain links TRBV5-4 with TRBJ1-6; 12 positions agree with TRBD1. The clonotype was recovered from a female donor in good health and CMV-seronegative. This CDR3 reads CASSRGQGAANSPLHF. CDR3 sequence (DNA): TGTGCCAGCAGCAGGGGACAGGGGGCGGCTAATTCACCCCTCCACTTT.